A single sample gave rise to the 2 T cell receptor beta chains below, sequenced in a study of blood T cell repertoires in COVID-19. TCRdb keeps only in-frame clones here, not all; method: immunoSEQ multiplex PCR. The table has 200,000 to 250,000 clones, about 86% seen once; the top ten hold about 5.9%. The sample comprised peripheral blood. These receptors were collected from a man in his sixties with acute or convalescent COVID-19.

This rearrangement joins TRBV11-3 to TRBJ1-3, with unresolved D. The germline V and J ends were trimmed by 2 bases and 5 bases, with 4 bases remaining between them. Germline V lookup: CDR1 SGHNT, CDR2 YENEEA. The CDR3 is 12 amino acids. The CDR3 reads CASSLSRNTIYF. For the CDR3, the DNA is TGTGCCAGCAGCTTATCTCGAAACACCATATATTTT.

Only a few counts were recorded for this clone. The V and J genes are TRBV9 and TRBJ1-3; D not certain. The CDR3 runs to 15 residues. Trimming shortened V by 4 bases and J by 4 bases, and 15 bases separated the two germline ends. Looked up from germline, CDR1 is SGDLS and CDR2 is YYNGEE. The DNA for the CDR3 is TGTGCCAGCAGCCCCCGTACCGCGGCGGGAAACACCATATATTTT. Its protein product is CASSPRTAAGNTIYF.